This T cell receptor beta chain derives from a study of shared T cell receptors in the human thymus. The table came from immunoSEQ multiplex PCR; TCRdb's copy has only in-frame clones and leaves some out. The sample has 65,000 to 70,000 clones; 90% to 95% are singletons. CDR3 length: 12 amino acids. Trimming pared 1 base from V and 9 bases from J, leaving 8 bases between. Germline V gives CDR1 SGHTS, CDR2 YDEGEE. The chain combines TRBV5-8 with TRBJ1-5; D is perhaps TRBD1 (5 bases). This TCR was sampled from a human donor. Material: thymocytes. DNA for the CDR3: TGTGCCAGCAGCTTGTGGGGGTGGCCCCAGCATTTT. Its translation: CASSLWGWPQHF.